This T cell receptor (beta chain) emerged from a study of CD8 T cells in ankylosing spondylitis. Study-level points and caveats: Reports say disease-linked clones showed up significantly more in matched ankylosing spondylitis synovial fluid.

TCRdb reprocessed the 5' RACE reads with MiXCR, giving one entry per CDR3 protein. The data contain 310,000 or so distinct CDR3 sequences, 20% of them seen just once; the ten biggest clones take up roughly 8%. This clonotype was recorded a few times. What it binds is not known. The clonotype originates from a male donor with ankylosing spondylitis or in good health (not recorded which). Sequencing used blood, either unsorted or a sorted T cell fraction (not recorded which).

The CDR3 coding sequence is TGTGCCAGCAGCTTACTAACTAGCGGACGTCTGACAGATACGCAGTATTTT. It specifies CASSLLTSGRLTDTQYF. The J gene is TRBJ2-3, the V gene TRBV11-2, with TRBD2 identical over 8 bases. The V gene end was trimmed by 2 bases and the J gene end by 3 bases; junction bases not matched to a gene: 10. Germline values: CDR1 SGHAT, CDR2 FQNNGV. The CDR3 sequence is 17 residues long.